The 22 T cell receptor beta chains listed next were all sequenced from one sample in a study of T cells in Graves' hyperthyroidism and ophthalmopathy. Researchers amplified the TCR beta CDR3 regions from RNA transcripts. In the first-round RT-PCR of the TCR CDR3, the HTBI primer set was used. A single record per CDR3 protein comes from TCRdb applying MiXCR to the multiplex PCR reads. The sample has around 720,000 distinct CDR3 sequences, under 45% seen once. The sample comprised blood. The receptor source for this set is a woman between 35 and 50 years old with Graves' hyperthyroidism.

This clonotype was observed at least ten times. V and J are TRBV29-1 and TRBJ1-4; D not resolved. Between the trimmed V and J ends, which lost 4 bases and 10 bases, there was a span of 10 bases. The CDR3 is 11 amino acids. CDR1 is SQVTM and CDR2 is ANQGSEA in the germline V gene. The DNA for the CDR3 is TGCAGCGTTGGGGCGAAAAGAAAACTGTTTTTT. It is translated as CSVGAKRKLFF.

This clonotype was detected many times. This chain joins TRBV29-1 and TRBJ1-5; 7 bases match TRBD1. Trimming at V came to 7 bases and at J to 4 bases, leaving 7 bases not matched to a gene. This CDR3 is 13 amino acids long. CDR1 and CDR2 (germline): SQVTM, ANQGSEA. The CDR3 coding sequence is TGCAGCGCCATACAGGGGCCTAATCAGCCCCAGCATTTT. Protein product: CSAIQGPNQPQHF.

This rearrangement joins TRBV10-1 to TRBJ2-3; 9 nucleotides align to TRBD2. Trimming cost V 9 bases and J 0 bases; bases outside gene matches: 7. From germline, CDR1 is WNHNN and CDR2 SYGVQD (reference sequence). The CDR3 runs to 15 residues. The CDR3 reads CASSYGTSSTDTQYF. CDR3 bases: TGCGCCAGTTCCTATGGGACTAGCAGCACAGATACGCAGTATTTT.

With respect to this clonotype: A junction end diverges from the germline sequence, so it may reflect a read error. The rearrangement uses TRBV7-9 and TRBJ1-4; D gene uncertain. The CDR3 loop spans 15 amino acids. Germline values: CDR1 SEHNR, CDR2 FQNEAQ (reference sequence). CDR3 nucleotide sequence: TGCGCCAGCAGCCAAGAGCCAGCAACTAATGAAAAACTGTTTTTT. This codes for CASSQEPATNEKLFF.

This clonotype was picked up a small number of times. The J gene is TRBJ1-5, the V gene TRBV10-3; TRBD1 agrees at 7 bases. This CDR3 has 14 residues. V lost 10 bases and J lost 2; bases outside the gene matches: 8. CDR1 is ENHRY and CDR2 is SYGVKD in the germline V gene. CDR3: CASRGDGRNQPQHF. Written as DNA, the CDR3 is TGTGCCAGCAGGGGGGACGGCCGCAATCAGCCCCAGCATTTT.

Only a few counts were recorded for this clonotype. The chain combines TRBV20-1 with TRBJ2-7, with a tentative D call TRBD1 (6 bases). Looked up from germline, CDR1 is DFQATT and CDR2 is SNEGSKA (reference sequence). Trimming shortened V by 5 bases and J by 2 bases, and 13 bases separated the two germline ends. The CDR3 is made up of 13 amino acids. In DNA, the CDR3 is TGCAGTGCTCCCCGGACAGCCACCTACGAGCAGTACTTC. It encodes CSAPRTATYEQYF.

Ten or more counts support this clonotype. The rearrangement joins TRBV7-9 to TRBJ1-5; D perhaps matches TRBD1 (5 bases). This CDR3 contains 15 residues. The V gene's germline CDR1 is SEHNR and CDR2 FQNEAQ (reference sequence). Trimming removed 1 base at V and 1 base at J, with 8 bases between. CDR3 region: CASSLGDRSNQPQHF. The CDR3 coding sequence is TGTGCCAGCAGCTTAGGAGACAGAAGCAATCAGCCCCAGCATTTT.

With respect to this clonotype: A read error is possible here, since a much larger clone lies one base away. Because the CDR3 is missing its conserved closing phenylalanine or tryptophan, this is likely a read error. DNA for the CDR3: TGTGCCAGCAGCTTGGGACAGAGAGGGAATGAAGCTTTCCTT. Translated, it gives CASSLGQRGNEAFL. This sequence joins TRBV7-9 and TRBJ1-1; TRBD1 agrees at 7 bases. CDR1 and CDR2 (germline): SEHNR, FQNEAQ (reference sequence). The V gene end was trimmed by 3 bases and the J gene end by 7 bases; junction bases not matched to a gene: 8. The CDR3 is 14 amino acids.

This clonotype occurred a few times. The chain links TRBV5-1 to TRBJ2-7, with 14 bases matching TRBD2. This CDR3 has 17 residues. V trimming: 0 bases; J trimming: 6 bases; junction bases outside the gene matches: 8. The germline CDR1 and CDR2 sequences are SGHRS and YFSETQ. CDR3 protein: CASSLAGTSGSSSEQYF. Here the CDR3 DNA reads TGCGCCAGCAGCTTGGCCGGGACTAGCGGGAGTAGTAGCGAGCAGTACTTC.

This clonotype was found a few times. This may be a read error: a much more frequent sequence differs by one nucleotide. The J gene is TRBJ1-2, the V gene TRBV24-1, with D perhaps TRBD1 (5 bases). CDR3 length: 14 residues. CDR1 KGHDR and CDR2 SFDVKD come from the germline V gene. Here the CDR3 reads CAASPGDRGRGYTF. The CDR3 DNA sequence: TGTGCCGCCAGCCCCGGGGACCGAGGCCGGGGCTACACCTTC.

CDR3 residues: CASSLSGGTRGGANVLTF. CDR3 nucleotide sequence: TGTGCCAGCAGCTTAAGTGGTGGGACCCGGGGAGGGGCCAACGTCCTGACTTTC. The chain joins TRBV10-3 to TRBJ2-6; D may match TRBD1 or TRBD2 (5 bases each). From germline, CDR1 is ENHRY and CDR2 SYGVKD. There are 18 residues in the CDR3. Trimming cost V 10 bases and J 4 bases, with 26 bases left between them.

V and J are TRBV6-5 and TRBJ2-7, with D possibly being TRBD1 (6 bases). Trimming stripped 0 bases from V and 3 bases from J, with 21 bases between. This CDR3 has 18 residues. CDR1 and CDR2 from the germline V gene are MNHEY and SVGAGI. The CDR3 DNA reads as TGTGCCAGCAGTTACTCGTTTCGGACAGCTTCCTCCCGCTACGAGCAGTACTTC. Amino acid sequence: CASSYSFRTASSRYEQYF.

The rearrangement uses TRBV7-2 and TRBJ1-1; 7 nucleotides agree with TRBD1. Losses at the gene ends were 4 bases for V and 0 bases for J; bases not matched to a gene: 14. The V gene's germline CDR1 is SGHTA and CDR2 FQGNSA. The CDR3 is 18 residues long. Here the CDR3 DNA reads TGTGCCAGCAGCTCGGTCACCCGACAGGGCTACATGAACACTGAAGCTTTCTTT. As protein: CASSSVTRQGYMNTEAFF. The full variable domain, in which reference TRBV7-2 and TRBJ1-1 provide the parts outside the CDR3, is GAGVSQSPSNKVTEKGKDVELRCDPISGHTALYWYRQSLGQGLEFLIYFQGNSAPDKSGLPSDRFSAERTGGSVSTLTIQRTQQEDSAVYLCASSSVTRQGYMNTEAFFGQGTRLTVV.

The chain recombines TRBV2 with TRBJ2-5; either TRBD1 or TRBD2 may supply D (6 bases each). Germline CDR1 SNHLY, CDR2 FYNNEI. Trimming cost V 5 bases and J 2 bases, with 18 bases left between them. CDR3 size: 16 residues. CDR3 coding DNA: TGTGCCAGCAGTTTATCGGGGGCAGTGATACAAGAGACCCAGTACTTC. As protein: CASSLSGAVIQETQYF.

This clonotype was counted a few times. V gene TRBV6-5 combines with J gene TRBJ1-5; D uncertain. This CDR3 spans 15 amino acids. V was pared by 8 bases and J by 1 base, with 15 bases between. Germline CDR1 is MNHEY and CDR2 is SVGAGI. CDR3 residues: CASARVGLSNQPQHF. CDR3 nucleotide sequence: TGTGCCAGCGCGCGGGTGGGGTTGAGCAATCAGCCCCAGCATTTT.

This clonotype has only a few counts. The chain combines TRBV7-8 with TRBJ2-7; 10 nucleotides align to TRBD1. J lost 2 bases, V lost 3 bases, and 4 bases had no gene match. The CDR3 runs to 15 residues. CDR1 is SGHVS and CDR2 is FQNEAQ in the germline V gene. CDR3 bases: TGTGCCAGCAGCTTGCCCGGGACAGGGGCCTACGAGCAGTACTTC. Protein: CASSLPGTGAYEQYF.

The DNA of the CDR3 is TGTGCCAGCAGTTTTGGGACAGAGATCAGACCCCAGCATTTT. Translated: CASSFGTEIRPQHF. The J gene is TRBJ1-5, the V gene TRBV12-3 or TRBV12-4; 7 positions match TRBD1. There are 14 residues in the CDR3. V was pared by 3 bases and J by 10 bases, with 9 bases of the junction left unmatched.

This clonotype was detected many times. The chain recombines TRBV7-3 with TRBJ1-1, with D maybe TRBD1 (5 bases). V lost 8 bases and J lost 4, with 17 bases in between. CDR3 length: 14 residues. CDR1 and CDR2 from the germline V gene are SGHTA and FQGTGA. As DNA, the CDR3 is TGTGCCAGCTCCCTCAATCCGGGGACCACTGAAGCTTTCTTT. Its translation: CASSLNPGTTEAFF.

The V gene is TRBV4-1, the J gene TRBJ2-7; D uncertain. Deletions cut 2 bases from V and 3 bases from J, with 5 bases between. Germline V CDR1 and CDR2: MGHRA, YSYEKL. The CDR3 spans 12 residues. DNA of the CDR3: TGCGCCAGCAGCCAACCGAACTACGAGCAGTACTTC. Translation: CASSQPNYEQYF.

V and J are TRBV9 and TRBJ1-4, with D unresolved. The CDR3 has 14 amino acids. Per germline, CDR1 SGDLS and CDR2 YYNGEE. Trimming took 3 bases from V and 3 from J, leaving 9 bases between them. CDR3 loop: CASSAGLANEKLFF. Here the CDR3 DNA reads TGTGCCAGCAGCGCCGGTTTGGCTAATGAAAAACTGTTTTTT.

This clonotype came up many times. The chain combines TRBV2 with TRBJ1-5; 11 bases align to TRBD1. V dropped 11 bases and J dropped 7; count of bases not matched to a gene: 4. This CDR3 has 12 residues. In germline, CDR1 is SNHLY, CDR2 FYNNEI. The CDR3 DNA is TGTGCCGGACAGGGGGCAGGACAGCCCCAGCATTTT. Residues: CAGQGAGQPQHF.

This rearrangement joins TRBV7-2 to TRBJ1-5; possibly TRBD1 for D (5 bases). Trimming took off 7 bases at V and 2 bases at J, with 27 bases between the two ends. This CDR3 has 19 amino acids. Per germline, CDR1 SGHTA and CDR2 FQGNSA. The CDR3 nucleotides are TGTGCCAGCATTCCCATCAGCTATACCGGGACTGTGGGCAATCAGCCCCAGCATTTT. This sequence encodes CASIPISYTGTVGNQPQHF. Together with reference TRBV7-2 and TRBJ1-5, the CDR3 gives the full variable domain: GAGVSQSPSNKVTEKGKDVELRCDPISGHTALYWYRQSLGQGLEFLIYFQGNSAPDKSGLPSDRFSAERTGGSVSTLTIQRTQQEDSAVYLCASIPISYTGTVGNQPQHFGDGTRLSIL.